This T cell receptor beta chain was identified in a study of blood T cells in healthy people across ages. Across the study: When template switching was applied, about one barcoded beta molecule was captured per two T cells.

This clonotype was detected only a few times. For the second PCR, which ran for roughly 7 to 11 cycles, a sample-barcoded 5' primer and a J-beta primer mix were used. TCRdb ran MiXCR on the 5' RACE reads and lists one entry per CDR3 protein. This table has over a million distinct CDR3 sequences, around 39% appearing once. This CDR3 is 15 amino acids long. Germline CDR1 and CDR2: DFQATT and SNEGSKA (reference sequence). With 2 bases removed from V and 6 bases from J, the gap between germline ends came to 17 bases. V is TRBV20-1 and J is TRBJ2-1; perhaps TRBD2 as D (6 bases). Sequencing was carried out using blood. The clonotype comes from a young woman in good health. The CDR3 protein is CSARPLGLTFNEQFF. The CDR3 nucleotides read TGCAGTGCTAGACCTCTGGGACTGACCTTCAATGAGCAGTTCTTC.